The subject of this entry is one T cell receptor beta chain. The antigen is not known. Trimming removed 3 bases at V and 5 bases at J, with 8 bases between. CDR3 length: 13 amino acids. The sample comes from a study of vaccination effects on CD4 cells after COVID-19. Sequencing was performed with immunoSEQ multiplex PCR; in TCRdb, only in-frame clones are kept and a portion is missing. The sample consists of 40,000 to 60,000 clones, about 74% of them appearing once. When less than 13 days of culture had elapsed, CD4+ T cells were isolated. The source material was CD4+ T cells from PBMCs cultured without peptide, sampled before COVID-19 vaccination. The chain couples TRBV12-3 or TRBV12-4 to TRBJ2-1; TRBD1 might be the D (6 bases). The TCR sequence derives from a human donor who had a prior SARS-CoV-2 infection. The CDR3 DNA sequence: TGTGCCAGCAGTTTGGACAGCGACAATGAGCAGTTCTTC. This translates into CASSLDSDNEQFF.